This entry describes one T cell receptor (beta chain). The CDR3 is made up of 11 amino acids. V was cut by 6 bases and J by 9 bases, with 12 bases left in between. CDR1 MDHEN and CDR2 SYDVKM come from the germline V gene. This specimen comes from a study of blood T cell repertoires in COVID-19. Study-level information: Samples representing acute and convalescent COVID-19 were sourced from the United States, Italy and Spain. The cDNA or gDNA used as material had been derived from T cells, B-cell-depleted T cells, or PBMCs.

Methods used by the authors: Amplified reference gene primers provided the basis for estimating nucleated cell counts. Assay: immunoSEQ multiplex PCR; the TCRdb copy retains only in-frame clones and omits some. V, J and clone size are those of that table, while D and trimming were read from the DNA. The table includes approximately 310,000 clones, 70% to 90% detected once. V and J are TRBV28 and TRBJ2-7; unclear D gene. The sequence was obtained from a woman aged 45-65 years who had recovered from COVID-19. Sequencing used peripheral blood. CDR3 region: CASSPSSVQYF. CDR3 sequence (DNA): TGTGCCAGCAGCCCGTCCTCGGTGCAGTACTTC. The variable domain in full, with the rest retrieved from reference TRBV28 and TRBJ2-7, is DVKVTQSSRYLVKRTGEKVFLECVQDMDHENMFWYRQDPGLGLRLIYFSYDVKMKEKGDIPEGYSVSREKKERFSLILESASTNQTSMYLCASSPSSVQYFGPGTRLTVT.